The next 8 T cell receptor beta chains were all read from a single sample in a study of tumor-infiltrating lymphocytes in primary liver carcinoma. Without any cell sorting, roughly 18-34 mg of bulk tissue yielded co-extracted RNA and DNA. The authors made TCR beta cDNA from about 500 ng total RNA with a constant-region primer. For TCR beta, libraries were produced by three nested multiplex PCR rounds using slightly modified ARM-PCR. Investigators reported that the first two PCR rounds, at 10 cycles each, used TRBV1-TRBV30 forward primers with a C-beta reverse primer. TCRdb redid the calling of the multiplex PCR reads with MiXCR, one entry per CDR3 protein. The data contain 100,000 or so distinct CDR3 sequences, 55% to 75% of them singletons. The sequencing sample was made of liver tumor tissue from sampling region 5. The subset: tumor region T5, tumor centre. The receptor source for this set is a woman aged 55-75 years with primary liver carcinoma and hepatitis B virus infection.

This clonotype ranks as medium-sized. Its ends do not fully match the called genes, so a read error is possible. The chain combines TRBV11-3 with TRBJ2-1; D not certain. This CDR3 is 12 amino acids long. Germline loops: CDR1 SGHNT, CDR2 YENEEA. CDR3 sequence reads: CASSLISPPLDF. The CDR3, as DNA: TGTGCCAGCAGCCTCATTAGCCCCCCCCTGGATTTC.

This clonotype was recorded at least ten times. The V call is TRBV14, the J call TRBJ2-3, with D possibly being TRBD2 (6 bases). Trimming removed 1 base from V and 2 bases from J, with 13 bases in between. Germline CDR1 reads SGHDN; CDR2 reads FVKESK. This CDR3 comprises 16 residues. The CDR3 DNA follows: TGTGCCAGCAGCCAAGTCCCGGGAGTCGTCACAGATACGCAGTATTTT. The encoded protein is CASSQVPGVVTDTQYF.

Worth noting for this clonotype: A read error is possible here, since a much larger clone lies one base away. The genes are TRBV29-1 and TRBJ2-5; D is unclear. The CDR3 is made up of 12 amino acids. Germline-derived CDR1 and CDR2 are SQVTM and ANQGSEA. CDR3 protein: CSVVRVKESQYF. The CDR3 coding sequence is TGCAGCGTTGTTCGGGTCAAAGAGTCCCAGTACTTC.

About this clonotype: Since a much larger clone is just one base distant, this may be a read error. The chain combines TRBV5-5 with TRBJ2-3, with 8 positions matching TRBD2. Germline CDR1 reads SGHKS; CDR2 reads YYEKEE (reference sequence). The V and J ends lost 5 bases and 3 bases, in that order; junction bases with no gene match: 8. The CDR3 has 15 amino acids. The CDR3 here is CASRPSGGETDTQYF. The CDR3 nucleotides read TGTGCCAGCAGACCTTCCGGGGGGGAGACAGATACGCAGTATTTT.

The chain uses TRBV7-9 and TRBJ2-5, with D possibly being TRBD1 or TRBD2 (6 bases each). Germline V gene lookup returns CDR1 SEHNR and CDR2 FQNEAQ (reference sequence). The CDR3 is 15 residues long. The germline V and J ends were trimmed by 3 bases and 5 bases, with 16 bases remaining between them. The CDR3 spells CASSLCVGGPETQYF. CDR3 DNA sequence: TGTGCCAGCAGCTTGTGCGTGGGGGGCCCCGAGACCCAGTACTTC.

In the case of this clonotype: This may come from a read error, since a much larger clone is one base off. The chain is built from TRBV28 and TRBJ1-2; tentative D call: TRBD1 (5 bases). Trimming removed 5 bases at V and 7 bases at J, with 8 bases between. This CDR3 spans 11 amino acids. Germline V gives CDR1 MDHEN, CDR2 SYDVKM. CDR3 protein: CASSAGTGYTF. The CDR3, as DNA: TGTGCCAGCAGTGCGGGGACTGGCTACACCTTC.

This clonotype has more than one count but fewer than ten. The rearrangement links TRBV28 to TRBJ2-6, with 7 nucleotides matching TRBD2. V gave up 7 bases and J gave up 2 bases; unmatched junction bases: 5. CDR1 and CDR2 from the germline V gene are MDHEN and SYDVKM. There are 15 residues in the CDR3. The CDR3 DNA is TGTGCCAGCACCCCTGGGGGGGCTGGGGCCAACGTCCTGACTTTC. Translation: CASTPGGAGANVLTF.

The rearrangement joins TRBV11-2 to TRBJ2-3; no clear D. The J call may be wrong; the DNA end is better matched by TRBJ1-5. Per germline, CDR1 SGHAT and CDR2 FQNNGV. CDR3 size: 12 residues. The CDR3 sequence: CASSLWADTQHF. CDR3 nucleotides: TGTGCCAGCAGCCTCTGGGCAGATACGCAGCATTTT.